Below are 10 T cell receptor beta chains sequenced from a single sample in a study of blood T cell repertoires in COVID-19. Clones were sequenced by immunoSEQ multiplex PCR, and TCRdb holds only the in-frame ones, with some missing. The sample yields approximately 310,000 clones, approximately 85% seen once. The specimen was PBMCs or T cells enriched from blood (not recorded which). The source of these receptors is a man younger than 45 who had recovered from COVID-19.

The genes are TRBV27 and TRBJ1-2; tentatively, D is TRBD1 (6 bases). CDR1 is MNHEY and CDR2 is SMNVEV in the germline V gene (reference sequence). This CDR3 region has 19 residues. V was shortened by 7 bases and J by 0 bases, with 27 bases between the two germline ends. DNA for the CDR3: TGTGCCAGCACAAGAGGGGGGGCTCAGGCGGGAACCTCTAACTATGGCTACACCTTC. Its translation: CASTRGGAQAGTSNYGYTF.

The chain is built from TRBV4-1 and TRBJ2-3; D is undetermined. The germline V gene has CDR1 MGHRA and CDR2 YSYEKL. This CDR3 is 14 amino acids long. Trimming removed 0 bases at V and 7 bases at J, with 11 bases between. CDR3 DNA: TGCGCCAGCAGCCAAGAAGGTAGAGGATATACGCAGTATTTT. Protein sequence: CASSQEGRGYTQYF.

On this clone itself: An end of the junction does not agree with germline; a read error may underlie this. The V gene is TRBV6-4, the J gene TRBJ2-3; TRBD1 aligns across 7 bases. Germline CDR1 and CDR2: MRHNA and SNTAGT. There are 12 residues in the CDR3. The chain's CDR3 is CASSDSKGQYNF. CDR3 nucleotide sequence: TGTGCCAGCAGTGACTCGAAGGGACAGTATAATTTT.

V and J are TRBV7-8 and TRBJ2-3; 9 bases line up with TRBD2. The CDR3 has 16 amino acids. V trimming: 1 base; J trimming: 4 bases; junction bases outside the gene matches: 6. Germline V gives CDR1 SGHVS, CDR2 FQNEAQ. CDR3 in amino acids: CASSLVGGGDADTQYF. The CDR3 region has the DNA TGTGCCAGCAGCTTAGTCGGCGGGGGGGATGCAGATACGCAGTATTTT.

The genes are TRBV27 and TRBJ1-6; D possibly corresponds to TRBD1 (6 bases). Germline CDR1 and CDR2: MNHEY and SMNVEV (reference sequence). V was shortened by 3 bases and J by 0 bases, with 15 bases between the two germline ends. The CDR3 has 18 residues. The chain's CDR3 is CASSLYRDKSSYNSPLHF. CDR3 nucleotides: TGTGCCAGCAGTTTGTACCGGGACAAGAGCTCCTATAATTCACCCCTCCACTTT.

The sample holds one count of this clone. The genes are TRBV10-1 and TRBJ2-7, with D maybe TRBD2 (5 bases). Germline-derived CDR1 and CDR2 are WNHNN and SYGVQD (reference sequence). Trimming cost V 2 bases and J 7 bases, with 15 bases left between them. The CDR3 contains 14 residues. The CDR3 region has the DNA TGCGCCAGCAGTGAGATATCCGCACTAGGGGAGCAGTACTTC. It specifies CASSEISALGEQYF.

In this sample, this clone turned up a few times. The V call is TRBV4-1, the J call TRBJ2-7; D may be TRBD2 (5 bases). CDR1 is MGHRA and CDR2 is YSYEKL in the germline V gene. Trimming left V 5 bases short and J 2 bases short, with 13 bases between. This CDR3 region has 14 residues. CDR3 protein: CASSVGVLTYEQYF. The CDR3 nucleotides read TGCGCCAGCAGCGTCGGGGTCCTAACCTACGAGCAGTACTTC.

J is TRBJ2-2 and V is TRBV11-1; 7 nucleotides match TRBD1. The CDR3 loop spans 15 amino acids. The V and J ends lost 5 bases and 5 bases, in that order; junction bases with no gene match: 8. CDR1 SGHAT and CDR2 FQDESV come from the germline V gene (reference sequence). The CDR3 is CASSPRDSGTGELFF. For the CDR3, the DNA is TGTGCCAGCAGCCCCCGGGACAGTGGGACCGGGGAGCTGTTTTTT.

In its sample, this clone was seen a few times. The chain couples TRBV7-9 to TRBJ1-2, with 7 bases fitting TRBD1. From germline, CDR1 is SEHNR and CDR2 FQNEAQ (reference sequence). The V and J ends lost 3 bases and 0 bases, in that order; junction bases with no gene match: 10. The CDR3 covers 17 residues. CDR3 protein: CASSFRGGADSNYGYTF. Here the CDR3 DNA reads TGTGCCAGCAGCTTTCGAGGGGGCGCAGATTCTAACTATGGCTACACCTTC.

V is TRBV29-1 and J is TRBJ2-3; TRBD1 matches at 7 bases. The CDR3 contains 14 residues. CDR1 SQVTM and CDR2 ANQGSEA come from the germline V gene. The V segment lost 6 bases and the J segment 2 bases; nucleotides outside the gene matches: 8. The CDR3 sequence: CSVGDRALTDTQYF. The CDR3 DNA reads as TGCAGCGTCGGTGACAGGGCCCTCACAGATACGCAGTATTTT.